These T cell receptor beta chains were read from a single sample in a study of blood T cell repertoires in COVID-19. The table came from immunoSEQ multiplex PCR; TCRdb's copy has only in-frame clones and leaves some out. Of about 250,000 clones in the sample, roughly 85% were seen once. The specimen was peripheral blood. The receptors stem from a man between 18 and 35 years old with active or convalescent COVID-19. Both conserved end residues are part of each CDR3. D genes are given only for firm matches. Size is stated for part of the rows, as once, few or many counts, or as a class when the clone is expanded.

v_gene	len	d_gene	j_gene	abundance	CDR3nt	CDR3aa
TRBV3-1/TRBV3-2	14	-	TRBJ1-1	-	TGTGCCAGCAGATTCCGACAGGTGAACACTGAAGCTTTCTTT	CASRFRQVNTEAFF
TRBV7-8	12	-	TRBJ1-2	-	TGTGCCAGCAGCTTAAGGGGTGATGGCTACACCTTC	CASSLRGDGYTF
TRBV7-8	13	-	TRBJ2-1	-	TGTGCCAGCAGCTTCCCACTATCCCCTGAGCAGTTCTTC	CASSFPLSPEQFF
TRBV7-2	15	-	TRBJ2-1	-	TGTGCCAGCAGCTTAGGGTGGGGGGCCTACAATGAGCAGTTCTTC	CASSLGWGAYNEQFF
TRBV6-2/TRBV6-3	16	TRBD2	TRBJ2-7	-	TGTGCCAGCAGTCCCTACTACGGGACTAGCTCCTACGAGCAGTACTTC	CASSPYYGTSSYEQYF
TRBV10-2	16	-	TRBJ2-5	once	TGCGCCAGTTCGGTAGGACTCCGAACTAGACGGGAGACCCAGTACTTC	CASSVGLRTRRETQYF
TRBV30	12	-	TRBJ2-3	-	TGTGCCTGGAGTCAGAGCACAGATACGCAGTATTTT	CAWSQSTDTQYF
TRBV9	14	-	TRBJ2-1	-	TGTGCCAGCAGCGTAGTTAGTTCTAGGGGTGAGCAGTTCTTC	CASSVVSSRGEQFF
TRBV7-9	15	TRBD1	TRBJ2-3	-	TGTGCCAGCAGCTTAGGGACAGGGGAGACAGATACGCAGTATTTT	CASSLGTGETDTQYF
TRBV13	14	-	TRBJ1-1	-	TGTGCCAGCGGACAAATGGGAGGTTCTCCTGAAGCTTTCTTT	CASGQMGGSPEAFF
TRBV5-1	15	TRBD2	TRBJ2-3	-	TGCGCCAGCAGCTTAGTACTAGCGGGCACAGATACGCAGTATTTT	CASSLVLAGTDTQYF
TRBV4-1	16	-	TRBJ2-7	-	TGCGCCAGCAGCCAAGGTGGCGGGGGCGCGGTTGACGAGCAGTACTTC	CASSQGGGGAVDEQYF
TRBV30	15	-	TRBJ1-1	-	TGTGCCTGGAGTTTGAACAGAGCCCTGAACACTGAAGCTTTCTTT	CAWSLNRALNTEAFF
TRBV4-3	13	TRBD1	TRBJ1-1	-	TGCGCCAGCAGCGTGACAGGGGTCACTGAAGCTTTCTTT	CASSVTGVTEAFF
TRBV20-1	11	-	TRBJ2-3	-	TGCAGTGCCCCGGGGGTTTATACGCAGTATTTT	CSAPGVYTQYF
TRBV19	13	-	TRBJ2-5	-	TGTGCCAGTAGTATGGGTAGGGGGGAGACCCAGTACTTC	CASSMGRGETQYF
TRBV29-1	12	-	TRBJ1-2	-	TGCAGCGTTGAAGAACAGGACGGTGGCTACACCTTC	CSVEEQDGGYTF
TRBV6-5	16	-	TRBJ2-5	-	TGTGCCAGCAGTTACCGCCCACAGGGTACGAAAGAGACCCAGTACTTC	CASSYRPQGTKETQYF
TRBV5-1	16	TRBD2	TRBJ2-7	once	TGCGCCAGCAGCCCCTCTAGCGGGAGGGGACAACACGAGCAGTACTTC	CASSPSSGRGQHEQYF
TRBV7-9	15	-	TRBJ2-2	few	TGTGCCAGCAGCTTTTCCCCCCGAGACACCGGGGAGCTGTTTTTT	CASSFSPRDTGELFF
TRBV4-3	15	-	TRBJ1-3	-	TGCGCCAGCAGCCAGAACACGGGATCTGGAAACACCATATATTTT	CASSQNTGSGNTIYF
TRBV5-4	15	-	TRBJ2-6	-	TGTGCCAGCAGCTTGGGTCCGGCTGGGGCCAACGTCCTGACTTTC	CASSLGPAGANVLTF
TRBV13	14	-	TRBJ1-5	-	TGTGCCAGCAGCATGTCGGGGGGTAATCAGCCCCAGCATTTT	CASSMSGGNQPQHF
TRBV5-4	15	TRBD1	TRBJ1-1	-	TGTGCCAGCAGCTTGGCAGGGGGCGTGGGGACTGAAGCTTTCTTT	CASSLAGGVGTEAFF
TRBV5-1	14	-	TRBJ1-4	-	TGCGCCAGCAGCCCCCAGCCAGGTCGGGAAAAACTGTTTTTT	CASSPQPGREKLFF
TRBV7-6	15	TRBD2	TRBJ2-3	-	TGTGCCAGCAGCTCTGGACTAGCTCCCACAGATACGCAGTATTTT	CASSSGLAPTDTQYF
TRBV5-1	14	TRBD1	TRBJ1-6	-	TGCGCCAGCAGCTTGGGGACAGGGGGTTCACCCCTCCACTTT	CASSLGTGGSPLHF
TRBV4-3	16	TRBD2	TRBJ2-1	-	TGCGCCAGCAGCCAGGGACTAGCGAGCGCCTACAATGAGCAGTTCTTC	CASSQGLASAYNEQFF
TRBV6-6	14	-	TRBJ1-2	-	TGTGCCAGCAGTTACGACTTACGGAGGAGTGGCTACACCTTC	CASSYDLRRSGYTF